Below, 16 T cell receptor beta chains from the same sample are listed, as sequenced in a study of blood T cell repertoires in COVID-19 (dated by TCRdb to the early 2020s). The method was the immunoSEQ multiplex PCR assay. Imported from immuneACCESS, the table was reduced by TCRdb to in-frame sequences with V and J called. These copies leave out some clones; in studies compared against another copy, an unresolved V gene accounts for under half, and the cause of the remainder is not known. For this sample the table gives more than 50,000 clones, of which 75% to 85% were detected only once. Around 20% of the sample is in the top ten clones. Sequencing was carried out using peripheral blood. The source of these receptors is a human donor in a cohort sampled during active COVID-19.

The chain recombines TRBV7-2 with TRBJ2-5; 8 bases fit TRBD2. Trimming cost V 2 bases and J 2 bases; bases outside gene matches: 7. The germline V gene encodes CDR1 SGHTA and CDR2 FQGNSA. This CDR3 is built from 16 residues. The CDR3 is CASSLSPGGRQETQYF. CDR3 sequence (DNA): TGTGCCAGCAGCTTAAGTCCGGGGGGGAGACAAGAGACCCAGTACTTC.

This chain connects TRBV7-2 to TRBJ1-5; D is possibly TRBD1 (5 bases). This CDR3 has 14 amino acids. V gave up 2 bases and J gave up 6 bases, with 11 bases separating them. The V gene's germline CDR1 is SGHTA and CDR2 FQGNSA. Here the CDR3 DNA reads TGTGCCAGCAGCTTATTCGGGGGGAGTCAGCCCCAGCATTTT. Encoded protein: CASSLFGGSQPQHF. Together with reference TRBV7-2 and TRBJ1-5, the CDR3 gives the full variable domain: GAGVSQSPSNKVTEKGKDVELRCDPISGHTALYWYRQSLGQGLEFLIYFQGNSAPDKSGLPSDRFSAERTGGSVSTLTIQRTQQEDSAVYLCASSLFGGSQPQHFGDGTRLSIL.

The J gene is TRBJ1-1, the V gene TRBV5-1; 10 bases match TRBD1. The CDR3 is made up of 17 amino acids. CDR1 is SGHRS, CDR2 YFSETQ, per germline. J lost 5 bases, V lost 4 bases, and 14 bases had no gene match. CDR3 DNA sequence: TGCGCCAGCAGCAACTCCGGGGGGACAGGGGTTCGGACTGAAGCTTTCTTT. This gives the protein CASSNSGGTGVRTEAFF.

This clone was seen once. The chain links TRBV29-1 to TRBJ2-2; 8 bases fit TRBD2. The CDR3 extends over 15 amino acids. Per germline, CDR1 SQVTM and CDR2 ANQGSEA. With 4 bases clipped from V and 6 bases from J, the junction kept 10 bases outside the gene matches. The CDR3 region is CSVGYLAGRAGELFF. CDR3 DNA: TGCAGCGTTGGATACCTAGCGGGCCGTGCCGGGGAGCTGTTTTTT.

The genes are TRBV18 and TRBJ2-3, with 8 bases matching TRBD2. Trimming at V came to 0 bases and at J to 3 bases, leaving 2 bases not matched to a gene. CDR1 is KGHSH and CDR2 is LQKENI in the germline V gene. The CDR3 spans 15 residues. CDR3 in amino acids: CASSPPGLGTDTQYF. The CDR3, as DNA: TGTGCCAGCTCACCACCGGGACTAGGGACAGATACGCAGTATTTT.

The chain carries TRBV2 and TRBJ2-5; 12 bases are a match to TRBD2. In germline, CDR1 is SNHLY, CDR2 FYNNEI. Unmatched junction bases numbered 5, after V lost 6 bases and J lost 3 bases. The length of the CDR3 is 15 residues. For the CDR3, the DNA is TGTGCCAGCAGCCCAAGGACTAGCGGGGAAGAGACCCAGTACTTC. This sequence encodes CASSPRTSGEETQYF.

This sequence joins TRBV5-4 and TRBJ2-3, with TRBD2 identical over 10 bases. V was clipped by 4 bases and J by 5 bases; unmatched bases: 7. Germline V gives CDR1 SGHNT, CDR2 YYREEE (reference sequence). The CDR3 consists of 15 residues. CDR3 bases: TGTGCCAGCAGCCCGAGCGGGGGGGCCCAAGATACGCAGTATTTT. Its translation is CASSPSGGAQDTQYF.

The chain couples TRBV19 to TRBJ2-3; 13 nucleotides agree with TRBD2. CDR3 size: 16 residues. V trimming: 6 bases; J trimming: 2 bases; junction bases outside the gene matches: 5. CDR1 is LNHDA and CDR2 is SQIVND in the germline V gene (reference sequence). DNA for the CDR3: TGTGCCAGTAGCCTGGGACTAGCGGGATCCACAGATACGCAGTATTTT. Translated, it gives CASSLGLAGSTDTQYF.

The gene calls are TRBV6-5 and TRBJ2-5; TRBD2 is a possible D gene (6 bases). This CDR3 is 14 amino acids long. Trimming removed 9 bases at V and 1 base at J, with 15 bases between. Per germline, CDR1 MNHEY and CDR2 SVGAGI. CDR3 DNA sequence: TGTGCCAGTGGAGGGGAGTGGCTCCAAGAGACCCAGTACTTC. Translation: CASGGEWLQETQYF.

This clone was seen a handful of times. The DNA of the CDR3 is TGTGCCAGCAGCAATTGGGACAGGCAAACCCCCGACACTGAAGCTTTCTTT. This sequence encodes CASSNWDRQTPDTEAFF. V gene TRBV7-9 combines with J gene TRBJ1-1; TRBD1 aligns across 8 bases. V was pared by 5 bases and J by 3 bases, with 14 bases of the junction left unmatched. CDR1 is SEHNR, CDR2 FQNEAQ, per germline (reference sequence). The CDR3 has 17 amino acids.

The chain carries TRBV10-3 and TRBJ2-1; the match to TRBD2 covers 9 bases. The trim removed 7 bases at V and 7 bases at J, leaving 8 bases unmatched. The CDR3 is 14 amino acids. Germline CDR1 reads ENHRY; CDR2 reads SYGVKD. The CDR3 DNA follows: TGTGCCATCACCGCTGCGGGGGGGCTTAATGAGCAGTTCTTC. This sequence encodes CAITAAGGLNEQFF.

J is TRBJ1-1 and V is TRBV19, with a weak D call TRBD1 (5 bases). Germline CDR1 reads LNHDA; CDR2 reads SQIVND (reference sequence). This CDR3 contains 13 residues. Trimming stripped 7 bases from V and 5 bases from J, with 14 bases between. The CDR3 DNA sequence: TGTGCCAGTAAGGGCGGGGGAGGTACTGAAGCTTTCTTT. It is translated as CASKGGGGTEAFF.

The rearrangement links TRBV14 to TRBJ2-2; 9 positions agree with TRBD1. Germline lookup yields CDR1 SGHDN and CDR2 FVKESK. V was clipped by 2 bases and J by 5 bases; unmatched bases: 6. The CDR3 runs 16 residues. The CDR3 DNA follows: TGTGCCAGCAGCCAAACACGGGACAGGGCAACCGGGGAGCTGTTTTTT. Translated: CASSQTRDRATGELFF.

This chain joins TRBV19 and TRBJ1-3, with 7 nucleotides matching TRBD1. After removal of 5 bases from V and 1 base from J, the junction contained 2 bases not matched to a gene. CDR3 length: 14 amino acids. Germline CDR1 and CDR2: LNHDA and SQIVND (reference sequence). CDR3 nucleotides: TGTGCCAGTAGTGCACAGGGGTCTGGAAACACCATATATTTT. Protein: CASSAQGSGNTIYF.

The table lists this clone with a count of one. Other DNA sequences from this sample encode an identical CDR3 as well. The J gene is TRBJ2-7, the V gene TRBV12-3 or TRBV12-4; D is undetermined. Trimming pared 5 bases from V and 0 bases from J, leaving 5 bases between. There are 12 residues in the CDR3. CDR3 protein: CASSRSSYEQYF. CDR3 nucleotides: TGTGCCAGCAGTCGTAGCTCCTACGAGCAGTACTTC.

The genes are TRBV19 and TRBJ2-1; TRBD1 agrees at 7 bases. Germline V lookup: CDR1 LNHDA, CDR2 SQIVND (reference sequence). The ends lost 4 bases at V and 6 bases at J; junction bases unmatched: 6. This CDR3 is built from 14 residues. The CDR3 loop reads CASSTPTGLNEQFF. CDR3 sequence (DNA): TGTGCCAGTAGTACCCCGACAGGGCTCAATGAGCAGTTCTTC.